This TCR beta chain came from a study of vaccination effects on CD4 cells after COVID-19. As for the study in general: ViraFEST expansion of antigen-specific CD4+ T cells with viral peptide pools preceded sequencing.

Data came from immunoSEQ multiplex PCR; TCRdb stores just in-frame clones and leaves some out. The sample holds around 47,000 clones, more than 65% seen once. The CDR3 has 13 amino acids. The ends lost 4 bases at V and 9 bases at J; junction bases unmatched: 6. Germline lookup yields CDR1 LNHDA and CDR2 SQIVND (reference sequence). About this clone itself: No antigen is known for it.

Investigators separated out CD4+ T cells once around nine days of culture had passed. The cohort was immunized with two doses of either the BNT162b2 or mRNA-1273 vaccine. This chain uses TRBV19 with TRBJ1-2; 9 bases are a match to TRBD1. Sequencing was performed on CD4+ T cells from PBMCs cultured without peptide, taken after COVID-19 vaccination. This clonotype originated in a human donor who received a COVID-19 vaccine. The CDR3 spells CASSTDRGSSYTF. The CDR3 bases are TGTGCCAGTAGTACCGACAGGGGGAGTAGCTACACCTTC.